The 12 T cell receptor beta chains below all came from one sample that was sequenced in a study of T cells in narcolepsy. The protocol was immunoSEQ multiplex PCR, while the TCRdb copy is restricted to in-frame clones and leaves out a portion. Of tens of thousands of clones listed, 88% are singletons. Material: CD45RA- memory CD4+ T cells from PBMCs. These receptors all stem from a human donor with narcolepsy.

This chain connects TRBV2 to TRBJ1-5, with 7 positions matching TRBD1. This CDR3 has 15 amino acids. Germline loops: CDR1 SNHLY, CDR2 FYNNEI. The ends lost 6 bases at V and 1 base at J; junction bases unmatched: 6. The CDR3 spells CASRAGGRSNQPQHF. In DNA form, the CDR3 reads TGTGCCAGCAGGGCAGGGGGGCGAAGCAATCAGCCCCAGCATTTT.

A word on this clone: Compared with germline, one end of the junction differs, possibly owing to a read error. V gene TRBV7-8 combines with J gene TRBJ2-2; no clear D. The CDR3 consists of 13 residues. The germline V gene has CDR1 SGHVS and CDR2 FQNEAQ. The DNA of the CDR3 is TGTGCCGGCAGCCCTCGGTCGGCCGGGGAGCTGTTTTTT. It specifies CAGSPRSAGELFF.

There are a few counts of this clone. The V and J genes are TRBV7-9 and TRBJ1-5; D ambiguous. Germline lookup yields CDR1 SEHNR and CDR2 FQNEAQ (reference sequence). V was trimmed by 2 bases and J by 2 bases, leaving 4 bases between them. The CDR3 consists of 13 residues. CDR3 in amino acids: CASSLSRNQPQHF. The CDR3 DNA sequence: TGTGCCAGCAGCTTATCTCGCAATCAGCCCCAGCATTTT.

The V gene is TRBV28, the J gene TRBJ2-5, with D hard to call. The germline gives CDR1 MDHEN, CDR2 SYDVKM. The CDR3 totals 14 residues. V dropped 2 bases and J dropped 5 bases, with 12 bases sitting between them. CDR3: CASSLELGEETQYF. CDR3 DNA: TGTGCCAGCAGTTTAGAGTTGGGTGAGGAGACCCAGTACTTC.

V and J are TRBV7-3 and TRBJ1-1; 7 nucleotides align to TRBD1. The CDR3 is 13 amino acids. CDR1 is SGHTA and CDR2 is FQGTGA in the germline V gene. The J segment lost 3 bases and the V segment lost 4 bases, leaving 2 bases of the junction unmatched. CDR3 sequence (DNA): TGTGCCAGCAGCTCCCAGGGGGACACTGAAGCTTTCTTT. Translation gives CASSSQGDTEAFF. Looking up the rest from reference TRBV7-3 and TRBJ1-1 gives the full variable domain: GAGVSQTPSNKVTEKGKYVELRCDPISGHTALYWYRQSLGQGPEFLIYFQGTGAADDSGLPNDRFFAVRPEGSVSTLKIQRTERGDSAVYLCASSSQGDTEAFFGQGTRLTVV.

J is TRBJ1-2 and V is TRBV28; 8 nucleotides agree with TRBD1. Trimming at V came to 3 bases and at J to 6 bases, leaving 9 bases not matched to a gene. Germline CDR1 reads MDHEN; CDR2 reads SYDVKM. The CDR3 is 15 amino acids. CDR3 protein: CASSFDRGFSNGYTF. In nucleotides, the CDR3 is TGTGCCAGCAGTTTTGACAGGGGCTTTTCTAATGGCTACACCTTC.

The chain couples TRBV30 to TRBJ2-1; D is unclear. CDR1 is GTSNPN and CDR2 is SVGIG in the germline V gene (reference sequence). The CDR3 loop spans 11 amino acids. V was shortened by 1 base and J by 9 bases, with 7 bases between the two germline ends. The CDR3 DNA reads TGTGCCTGGAGTGCAGGCGCTGAGCAGTTCTTC. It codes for CAWSAGAEQFF.

CDR3 amino acids: CASSLAGGLGTEAFF. CDR3 bases: TGTGCCAGCAGCTTAGCGGGGGGGCTGGGAACTGAAGCTTTCTTT. The chain employs TRBV7-9 and TRBJ1-1; TRBD1 is a possible D gene (6 bases). V was clipped by 0 bases and J by 5 bases, with 13 bases between them. CDR3 length: 15 residues. From germline, CDR1 is SEHNR and CDR2 FQNEAQ (reference sequence).

The DNA for the CDR3 is TGTGCCAGTAGTCGCGGAAGTCAGGGTTACGAGCAGTACTTC. Protein: CASSRGSQGYEQYF. The chain joins TRBV19 to TRBJ2-7, with D maybe TRBD1 (5 bases). There are 14 residues in the CDR3. Trimming left V 5 bases short and J 4 bases short, with 15 bases between. Germline CDR1 and CDR2: LNHDA and SQIVND (reference sequence).

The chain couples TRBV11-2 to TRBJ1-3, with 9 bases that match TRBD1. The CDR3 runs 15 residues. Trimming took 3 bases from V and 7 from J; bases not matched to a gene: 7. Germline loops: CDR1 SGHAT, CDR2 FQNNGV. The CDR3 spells CASSLGDRVRNTIYF. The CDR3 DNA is TGTGCCAGCAGCTTGGGGGACAGGGTCCGGAACACCATATATTTT.

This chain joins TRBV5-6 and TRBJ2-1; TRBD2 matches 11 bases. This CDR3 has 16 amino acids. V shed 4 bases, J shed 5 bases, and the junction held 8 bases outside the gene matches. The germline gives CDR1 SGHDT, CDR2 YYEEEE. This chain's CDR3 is CASSSTYSGRDNEQFF. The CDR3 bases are TGTGCCAGCAGCAGCACTTATAGCGGGAGGGACAATGAGCAGTTCTTC.

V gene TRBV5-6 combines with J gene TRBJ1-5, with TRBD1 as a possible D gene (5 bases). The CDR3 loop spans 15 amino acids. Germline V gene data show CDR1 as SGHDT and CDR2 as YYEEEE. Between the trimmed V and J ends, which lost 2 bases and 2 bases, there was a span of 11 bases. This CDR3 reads CASSLGAGGNQPQHF. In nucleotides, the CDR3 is TGTGCCAGCAGCTTAGGAGCGGGGGGCAATCAGCCCCAGCATTTT.